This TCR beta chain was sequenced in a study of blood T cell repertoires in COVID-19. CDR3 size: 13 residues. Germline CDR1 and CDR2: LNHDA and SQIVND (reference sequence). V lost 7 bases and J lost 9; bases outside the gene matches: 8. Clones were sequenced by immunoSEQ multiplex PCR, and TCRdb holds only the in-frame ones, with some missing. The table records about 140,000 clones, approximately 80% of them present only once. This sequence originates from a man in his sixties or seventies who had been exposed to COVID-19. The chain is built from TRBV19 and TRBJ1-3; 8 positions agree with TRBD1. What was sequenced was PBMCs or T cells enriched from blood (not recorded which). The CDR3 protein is CASTPGGEGTIYF. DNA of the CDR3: TGTGCCAGTACTCCAGGGGGCGAGGGCACCATATATTTT. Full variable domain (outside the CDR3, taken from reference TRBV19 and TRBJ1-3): DGGITQSPKYLFRKEGQNVTLSCEQNLNHDAMYWYRQDPGQGLRLIYYSQIVNDFQKGDIAEGYSVSREKKESFPLTVTSAQKNPTAFYLCASTPGGEGTIYFGEGSWLTVV.